These 24 T cell receptor beta chains were all obtained from the same sample, sequenced in a study of read filtering for tumor transcriptome and immune sequencing. From 400 to 450 ng of RNA, a library with molecular barcoded alpha/delta and beta/gamma adaptors was made. TCRdb re-analysed the reads in MiXCR, keeping a single row per CDR3 protein. The repertoire holds some 62,000 distinct CDR3 sequences, with about 14% as singletons. Sequences were obtained from a population of CD138-negative cells sorted from bone marrow. The receptors shown here come from a donor at least 40 years old with multiple myeloma.

The sample holds many counts of this clonotype. The V call is TRBV24-1, the J call TRBJ2-1; tentative D call: TRBD2 (6 bases). The CDR3 contains 14 residues. The ends were cut back, 5 bases at V and 5 bases at J, with 12 bases in the middle. Germline V gene sequence: CDR1 KGHDR, CDR2 SFDVKD. For the CDR3, the DNA is TGTGCCACCAGTGGGACTACTGGAGACAATGAGCAGTTCTTC. Its protein product is CATSGTTGDNEQFF.

This clonotype was seen repeatedly, ten times or more. This chain joins TRBV7-2 and TRBJ2-7, with D hard to call. The CDR3 extends over 14 amino acids. V was clipped by 4 bases and J by 2 bases, with 12 bases between them. Germline V lookup: CDR1 SGHTA, CDR2 FQGNSA. In DNA form, the CDR3 reads TGTGCCAGCAGCTCTCCCTTGACGGCCTACGAGCAGTACTTC. Protein: CASSSPLTAYEQYF.

This clonotype was picked up many times. The chain has TRBV30 and TRBJ2-3, with D unresolved. Germline CDR1 is GTSNPN and CDR2 is SVGIG (reference sequence). This CDR3 spans 13 amino acids. V lost 4 bases to trimming and J lost 0 bases, with 8 bases between them. The CDR3: CAWTRQSTDTQYF. The DNA of the CDR3 is TGTGCCTGGACCCGTCAGAGCACAGATACGCAGTATTTT.

This clonotype was observed at least ten times. This sequence joins TRBV4-1 and TRBJ2-3, with 8 bases fitting TRBD1. The CDR3 is 18 residues long. With V trimmed by 0 bases and J by 5 bases, 13 bases remained unmatched. Germline assignment: CDR1 MGHRA and CDR2 YSYEKL. The DNA for the CDR3 is TGCGCCAGCAGCCAAGATAGTCAGGATCAGGGGGCGAAAGATACGCAGTATTTT. It is translated as CASSQDSQDQGAKDTQYF.

Details on this clonotype: Given a much more abundant clone one base away, this may be a read error. This sequence joins TRBV7-6 and TRBJ2-3; D may correspond to TRBD1 or TRBD2 (6 bases each). This CDR3 is built from 15 residues. CDR1 and CDR2 from the germline V gene are SGHVS and FNYEAQ. The CDR3: CTSSSAGGRTDTQYF. The CDR3 DNA follows: TGTACCAGCAGCTCCGCCGGGGGCCGCACAGATACGCAGTATTTT.

On this clonotype itself: At one end, the junction sequence differs from germline, possibly due to a read error. V and J are TRBV20-1 and TRBJ2-5; 8 bases agree with TRBD2. This CDR3 has 15 residues. Germline V gene lookup returns CDR1 DFQATT and CDR2 SNEGSKA (reference sequence). CDR3 DNA: TGCAGTGCTGCGGGGGATAGCGGGACTAGAGAGACCCAATACTTC. Residues: CSAAGDSGTRETQYF.

This clonotype appeared a few times. Possible read error: a much larger clone is one base away. This chain uses TRBV5-1 with TRBJ1-6; D not resolved. This CDR3 spans 13 amino acids. The germline V gene has CDR1 SGHRS and CDR2 YFSETQ. The CDR3 region is CASGLDYNSPLHF. The CDR3 DNA reads TGCGCCAGCGGCTTGGATTATAATTCACCCCTCCACTTT.

The sample holds a few counts of this clonotype. The chain carries TRBV20-1 and TRBJ2-1; 9 bases are shared with TRBD1. The CDR3 is 14 residues long. V was clipped by 3 bases and J by 5 bases; unmatched bases: 5. Germline CDR1 DFQATT, CDR2 SNEGSKA (reference sequence). For the CDR3, the DNA is TGCAGTGCTAGGCAAGGGACAGGGCACAATGAGCAGTTCTTC. This gives the protein CSARQGTGHNEQFF.

This clonotype was seen ten or more times. The chain employs TRBV6-6 and TRBJ2-5; D call uncertain. CDR1 is MNHNY, CDR2 SVGAGI, per germline (reference sequence). This CDR3 has 12 amino acids. V was shortened by 5 bases and J by 2 bases, with 6 bases between the two germline ends. The CDR3 DNA is TGTGCCAGCAGTCCTATACAAGAGACCCAGTACTTC. Its translation: CASSPIQETQYF.

This clonotype has a count of ten or more. The V gene is TRBV29-1, the J gene TRBJ2-5; 7 nucleotides line up with TRBD2. Germline assignment: CDR1 SQVTM and CDR2 ANQGSEA. The CDR3 spans 14 residues. The junction had 11 bases not matched to a gene; V was cut back by 5 bases and J by 5 bases. The CDR3 DNA sequence: TGCAGCGTTAGCTTGGGTGGGGGGGGGGAGACCCAGTACTTC. Its protein is CSVSLGGGGETQYF.

On this clonotype itself: Being one base from a much bigger clone, this may be a read error. The V call is TRBV20-1, the J call TRBJ2-4; 9 bases fit TRBD2. The V gene's germline CDR1 is DFQATT and CDR2 SNEGSKA (reference sequence). The junction had 18 bases not matched to a gene; V was cut back by 2 bases and J by 4 bases. The CDR3 runs to 19 residues. Here the CDR3 DNA reads TGCAGTGCTAGACCATCAGTAGTAGCGGGAGCTCTCGCGAAAAACATTCAGTACTTC. Translating it yields CSARPSVVAGALAKNIQYF.

The V gene is TRBV28, the J gene TRBJ2-3; no firm D call. The CDR3 is made up of 10 amino acids. V was cut by 7 bases and J by 6 bases, with 5 bases left in between. The germline V gene encodes CDR1 MDHEN and CDR2 SYDVKM. CDR3 residues: CASTGDTQYF. In nucleotides, the CDR3 is TGTGCCAGCACCGGGGATACGCAGTATTTT.

This clonotype was recorded at least ten times. This chain uses TRBV5-1 with TRBJ2-4; D is possibly TRBD1 (6 bases). From germline, CDR1 is SGHRS and CDR2 YFSETQ. The CDR3 spans 14 residues. Trimming shortened V by 4 bases and J by 0 bases, and 8 bases separated the two germline ends. The CDR3 DNA reads as TGCGCCAGCAGCCCACAGGGAGCCAAAAACATTCAGTACTTC. As protein: CASSPQGAKNIQYF.

This clonotype appeared many times. This chain uses TRBV11-3 with TRBJ1-5, with D perhaps TRBD1 (6 bases). The germline V and J ends were trimmed by 2 bases and 1 base, with 6 bases remaining between them. Germline V gives CDR1 SGHNT, CDR2 YENEEA. The CDR3 totals 14 residues. The CDR3 nucleotides read TGTGCCAGCAGCTTACAGGGGAGCAATCAGCCCCAGCATTTT. This gives the protein CASSLQGSNQPQHF.

This clonotype was counted many times. The chain is built from TRBV29-1 and TRBJ2-1, with TRBD1 matching 8 bases. This CDR3 contains 15 residues. After removal of 6 bases from V and 4 bases from J, the junction contained 11 bases not matched to a gene. Germline lookup yields CDR1 SQVTM and CDR2 ANQGSEA. CDR3 sequence reads: CSVFARDRSYNEQFF. As DNA, the CDR3 is TGCAGCGTCTTTGCCCGGGACAGGTCTTACAATGAGCAGTTCTTC.

This clonotype has more than one count but fewer than ten. The chain carries TRBV19 and TRBJ2-1, with 11 bases lining up with TRBD2. Germline assignment: CDR1 LNHDA and CDR2 SQIVND (reference sequence). The CDR3 contains 15 residues. Trimming at V came to 8 bases and at J to 8 bases, leaving 11 bases not matched to a gene. CDR3: CASRRTSGSFDEQFF. DNA for the CDR3: TGTGCCAGTCGACGTACTAGCGGGAGTTTCGATGAGCAGTTCTTC.

This clonotype has at least ten counts. The chain carries TRBV5-6 and TRBJ2-5, with 8 bases aligning to TRBD2. There are 16 residues in the CDR3. Germline V lookup: CDR1 SGHDT, CDR2 YYEEEE. V gave up 2 bases and J gave up 5 bases; unmatched junction bases: 11. The CDR3 sequence: CASSLRAGAFRETQYF. CDR3 nucleotide sequence: TGTGCCAGCAGCTTACGAGCGGGGGCCTTCCGGGAGACCCAGTACTTC.

This clonotype was observed at least ten times. The chain recombines TRBV9 with TRBJ1-1; D is uncertain. The V gene's germline CDR1 is SGDLS and CDR2 YYNGEE. The CDR3 has 14 amino acids. V lost 0 bases and J 2 bases, leaving 8 bases between the germline ends. The CDR3 loop is CASSVGVRNTEAFF. The CDR3 DNA follows: TGTGCCAGCAGCGTAGGGGTTCGAAACACTGAAGCTTTCTTT.

This clonotype was counted many times. The chain uses TRBV18 and TRBJ2-2, with 13 bases identical to TRBD2. The germline gives CDR1 KGHSH, CDR2 LQKENI. CDR3 length equals 15 residues. The ends lost 3 bases at V and 7 bases at J; junction bases unmatched: 2. The CDR3 reads CASSPGLAGVGELFF. The DNA for the CDR3 is TGTGCCAGCTCACCTGGACTAGCGGGAGTCGGGGAGCTGTTTTTT. Full variable domain (outside the CDR3, taken from reference TRBV18 and TRBJ2-2): NAGVMQNPRHLVRRRGQEARLRCSPMKGHSHVYWYRQLPEEGLKFMVYLQKENIIDESGMPKERFSAEFPKEGPSILRIQQVVRGDSAAYFCASSPGLAGVGELFFGEGSRLTVL.

As for this clonotype: The junction does not match germline at one end; this may be a read error. This chain uses TRBV12-3 or TRBV12-4 with TRBJ2-1; TRBD2 agrees at 9 bases. The CDR3 sequence is 14 residues long. The CDR3: CASSMTSGYNKQSF. The CDR3 region has the DNA TGTGCCAGCAGCATGACTAGCGGCTACAATAAGCAGTCCTTC.

Comments on this clonotype: A much larger clone differs from this one at a single base, so this may be a read error. The rearrangement joins TRBV20-1 to TRBJ1-1, with 8 bases identical to TRBD1. The CDR3 contains 15 residues. Germline V gene lookup returns CDR1 DFQATT and CDR2 SNEGSKA (reference sequence). CDR3 in DNA: TGCTGTGCTAGAGTGCTAGGGACAGGGAACACTGAAGCTTTCTTT. Residues: CCARVLGTGNTEAFF.

This clonotype was recorded at least ten times. V and J are TRBV20-1 and TRBJ2-1; 7 positions agree with TRBD2. Germline assignment: CDR1 DFQATT and CDR2 SNEGSKA (reference sequence). CDR3 size: 16 residues. V was pared by 0 bases and J by 4 bases, with 9 bases of the junction left unmatched. For the CDR3, the DNA is TGCAGTGCTAGAGATCCAAGGACTAGGGCGTACAATGAGCAGTTCTTC. Translating it yields CSARDPRTRAYNEQFF.

This clonotype was picked up many times. The chain employs TRBV3-1 and TRBJ1-2, with D hard to call. The V gene lost 2 bases and the J gene lost 8 bases, with 24 bases spanning the gap. Germline CDR1 LGHDT, CDR2 YNNKEL (reference sequence). This CDR3 region has 17 residues. This chain's CDR3 is CASSQPLWEREGLGYTF. The CDR3, as DNA: TGTGCCAGCAGCCAACCTCTGTGGGAACGGGAGGGCTTGGGCTACACCTTC.

Remarks on this clonotype: It may be a read error: a sequence one base away is much more abundant. The J gene is TRBJ1-1, the V gene TRBV6-2 or TRBV6-3, with D tentatively TRBD1 (6 bases). From germline, CDR1 is MNHEY and CDR2 SVGEGT. Trimming left V 5 bases short and J 5 bases short, with 18 bases between. This CDR3 is built from 15 residues. The CDR3 sequence: CASSPHGQRGTEAFF. As DNA, the CDR3 is TGTGCCAGCAGTCCCCACGGACAGCGTGGGACTGAAGCTTTCTTT.